This TCR beta chain appears in the sequencing data of a study of spatial heterogeneity in lung cancer. Time point specified: sample taken at primary tumor resection. This clonotype appeared many times. What it binds is unknown. MiXCR, run by TCRdb on the 5' RACE reads, gives a single entry per CDR3 protein. Of 20,000 to 30,000 distinct CDR3 sequences detected, approximately 8.8% appear once; the ten largest clones hold 7.7%. Whole-study findings and limits: Within tumors, counts of expanded alpha and beta TCRs tracked tumor mutation counts.

The clonotype comes from a male donor with early-stage non-small cell lung cancer. The source material was lung tumor tissue, sampled at surgery.

CDR3 nucleotide sequence: TGCAGTGCTAGTTCCGGGATCCAGGAGCAGTTCTTC. Translation gives CSASSGIQEQFF. The rearrangement links TRBV20-1 to TRBJ2-1, with D possibly TRBD2 on 5 matching bases. The CDR3 sequence is 12 residues long. The germline gives CDR1 DFQATT, CDR2 SNEGSKA (reference sequence). Trimming took 3 bases from V and 10 from J, leaving 13 bases between them.